The source of this T cell receptor (beta chain) is a study of early T cells in non-severe SARS-CoV-2 infection. Study background: Sequenced material consisted of bulk RNA (from unsorted whole blood), and chains were unpaired.

A remark on this clonotype: Its matching antigen is unknown.

cDNA molecules, individually, were tagged with unique molecular identifiers. MiXCR was run by TCRdb on the 5' RACE reads, yielding one entry per CDR3 protein. The data hold roughly 100,000 distinct CDR3 sequences, with about 12% observed a single time. Notes on the study in general: Anti-spike CD8 specificities were favored by VDJdb matching, whose results missed private and CD4 specificities.

The length of the CDR3 is 11 residues. The germline V and J ends were trimmed by 2 bases and 13 bases, with 9 bases remaining between them. CDR1 and CDR2 (germline): SEHNR, FQNEAQ (reference sequence). The sequencing here drew on whole blood, taken at baseline. The sequence was obtained from an adult who was a healthcare worker with PCR-confirmed SARS-CoV-2 infection or an uninfected control (not recorded which). The rearrangement uses TRBV7-9 and TRBJ2-1; D is possibly TRBD2 (6 bases). The CDR3 reads CASSLPEGQFF. DNA for the CDR3: TGTGCCAGCAGCTTACCGGAGGGACAGTTCTTC.